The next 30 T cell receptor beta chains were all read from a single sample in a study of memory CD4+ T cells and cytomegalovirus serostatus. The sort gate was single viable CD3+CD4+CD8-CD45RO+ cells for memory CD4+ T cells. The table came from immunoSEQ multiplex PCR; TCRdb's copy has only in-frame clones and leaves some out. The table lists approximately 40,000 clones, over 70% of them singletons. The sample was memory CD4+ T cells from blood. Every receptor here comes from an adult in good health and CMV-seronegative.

DNA of the CDR3: TGTGCCAGCAGTTACTCGGGGGCAGGTGAAAAACTGTTTTTT. Its protein product is CASSYSGAGEKLFF. This rearrangement joins TRBV6-5 to TRBJ1-4; weak D call: TRBD1 (6 bases). CDR3 length: 14 residues. V was trimmed by 0 bases and J by 7 bases, leaving 9 bases between them. The germline gives CDR1 MNHEY, CDR2 SVGAGI.

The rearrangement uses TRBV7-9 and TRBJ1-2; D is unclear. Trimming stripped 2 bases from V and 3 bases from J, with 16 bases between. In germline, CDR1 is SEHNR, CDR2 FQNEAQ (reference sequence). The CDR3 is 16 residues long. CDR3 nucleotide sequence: TGTGCCAGCAGCTTATTAAGCACGGGCGGGGACTATGGCTACACCTTC. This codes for CASSLLSTGGDYGYTF.

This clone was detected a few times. The CDR3 spells CASSEDQGGRYEQYF. The CDR3 DNA follows: TGTGCCAGCAGTGAGGATCAGGGAGGGAGGTACGAGCAGTACTTC. This chain uses TRBV28 with TRBJ2-7; 7 positions match TRBD2. Losses at the gene ends were 5 bases for V and 4 bases for J; bases not matched to a gene: 11. CDR3 length: 15 amino acids. Germline values: CDR1 MDHEN, CDR2 SYDVKM. The complete variable domain, with remaining parts taken from reference TRBV28 and TRBJ2-7, reads DVKVTQSSRYLVKRTGEKVFLECVQDMDHENMFWYRQDPGLGLRLIYFSYDVKMKEKGDIPEGYSVSREKKERFSLILESASTNQTSMYLCASSEDQGGRYEQYFGPGTRLTVT.

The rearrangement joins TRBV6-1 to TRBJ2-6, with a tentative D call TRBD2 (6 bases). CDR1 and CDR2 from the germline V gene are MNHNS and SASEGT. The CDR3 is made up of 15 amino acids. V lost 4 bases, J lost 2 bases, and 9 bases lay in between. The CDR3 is CASSGRGAGANVLTF. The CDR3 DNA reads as TGTGCCAGCAGTGGGAGGGGAGCTGGGGCCAACGTCCTGACTTTC.

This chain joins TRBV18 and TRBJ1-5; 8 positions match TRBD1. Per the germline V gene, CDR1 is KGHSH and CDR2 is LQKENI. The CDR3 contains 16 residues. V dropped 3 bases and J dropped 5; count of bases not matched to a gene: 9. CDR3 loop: CASSPSSGTGDQPQHF. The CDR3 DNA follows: TGTGCCAGCTCACCGTCTTCCGGGACAGGCGATCAGCCCCAGCATTTT.

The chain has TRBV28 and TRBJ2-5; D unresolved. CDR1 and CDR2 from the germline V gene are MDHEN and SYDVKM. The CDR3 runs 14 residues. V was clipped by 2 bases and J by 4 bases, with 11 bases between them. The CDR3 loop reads CASSLISFGETQYF. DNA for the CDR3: TGTGCCAGCAGTTTAATCTCGTTCGGAGAGACCCAGTACTTC.

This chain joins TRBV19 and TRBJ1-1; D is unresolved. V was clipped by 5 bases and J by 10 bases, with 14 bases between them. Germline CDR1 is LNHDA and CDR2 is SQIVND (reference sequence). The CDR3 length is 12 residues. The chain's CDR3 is CASSQRTEVAFF. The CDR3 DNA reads TGTGCCAGTAGTCAGAGGACGGAAGTAGCTTTCTTT.

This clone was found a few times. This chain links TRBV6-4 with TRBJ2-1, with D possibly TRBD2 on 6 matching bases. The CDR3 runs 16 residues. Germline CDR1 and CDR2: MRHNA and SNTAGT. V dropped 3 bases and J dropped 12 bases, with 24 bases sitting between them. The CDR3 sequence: CASSDSNRGSPMGQFF. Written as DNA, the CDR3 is TGTGCCAGCAGTGATTCGAACCGGGGGAGCCCAATGGGGCAGTTCTTC.

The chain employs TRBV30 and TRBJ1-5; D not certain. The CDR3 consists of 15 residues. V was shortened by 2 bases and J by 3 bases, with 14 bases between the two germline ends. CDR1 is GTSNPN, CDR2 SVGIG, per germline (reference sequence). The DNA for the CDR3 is TGTGCCTGGAGTCCCCTGGGGATTCCCAATCAGCCCCAGCATTTT. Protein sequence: CAWSPLGIPNQPQHF.

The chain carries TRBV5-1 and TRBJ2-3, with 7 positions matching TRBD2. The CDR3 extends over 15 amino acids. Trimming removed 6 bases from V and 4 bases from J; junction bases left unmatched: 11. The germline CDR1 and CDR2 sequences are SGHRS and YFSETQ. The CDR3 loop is CASTQTSMGADTQYF. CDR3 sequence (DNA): TGCGCCAGCACCCAGACTAGCATGGGCGCAGATACGCAGTATTTT. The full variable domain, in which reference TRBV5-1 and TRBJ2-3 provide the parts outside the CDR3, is KAGVTQTPRYLIKTRGQQVTLSCSPISGHRSVSWYQQTPGQGLQFLFEYFSETQRNKGNFPGRFSGRQFSNSRSEMNVSTLELGDSALYLCASTQTSMGADTQYFGPGTRLTVL.

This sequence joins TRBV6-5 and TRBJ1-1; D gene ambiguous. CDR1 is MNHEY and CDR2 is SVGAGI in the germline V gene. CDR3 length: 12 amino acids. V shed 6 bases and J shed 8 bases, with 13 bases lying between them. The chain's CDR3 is CASSPSSTEAFF. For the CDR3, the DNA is TGTGCCAGCAGCCCCAGTTCTACCGAAGCTTTCTTT.

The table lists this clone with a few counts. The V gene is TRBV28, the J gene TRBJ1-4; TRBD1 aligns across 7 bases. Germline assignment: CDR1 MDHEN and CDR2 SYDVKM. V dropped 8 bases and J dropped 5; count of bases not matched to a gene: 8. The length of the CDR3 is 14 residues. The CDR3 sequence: CASGTGVRNEKLFF. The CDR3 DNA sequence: TGTGCCAGCGGCACAGGGGTAAGGAATGAAAAACTGTTTTTT.

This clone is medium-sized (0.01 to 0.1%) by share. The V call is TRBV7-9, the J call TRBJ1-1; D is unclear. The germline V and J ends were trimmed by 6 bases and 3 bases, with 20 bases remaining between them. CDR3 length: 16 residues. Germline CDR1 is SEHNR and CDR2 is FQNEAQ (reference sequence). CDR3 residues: CASRLPIRISDTEAFF. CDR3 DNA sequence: TGTGCCAGCAGGCTGCCGATCAGGATTTCGGACACTGAAGCTTTCTTT.

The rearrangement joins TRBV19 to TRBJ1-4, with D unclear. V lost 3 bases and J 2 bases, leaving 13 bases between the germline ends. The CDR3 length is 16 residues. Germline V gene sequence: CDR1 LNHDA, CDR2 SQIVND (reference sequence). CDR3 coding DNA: TGTGCCAGTAGTATGCGGGCCGTGAGGACTAATGAAAAACTGTTTTTT. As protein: CASSMRAVRTNEKLFF.

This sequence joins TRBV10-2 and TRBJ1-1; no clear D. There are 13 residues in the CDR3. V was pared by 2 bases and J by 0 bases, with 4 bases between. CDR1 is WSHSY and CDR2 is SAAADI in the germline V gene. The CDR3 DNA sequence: TGCGCCAGCAGTGAGGACTTGAACACTGAAGCTTTCTTT. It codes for CASSEDLNTEAFF.

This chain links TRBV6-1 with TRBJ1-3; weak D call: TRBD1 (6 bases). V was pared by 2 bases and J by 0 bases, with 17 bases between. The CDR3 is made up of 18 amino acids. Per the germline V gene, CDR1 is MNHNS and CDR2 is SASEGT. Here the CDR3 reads CASSESGGGGNSGNTIYF. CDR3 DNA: TGTGCCAGCAGTGAAAGCGGGGGGGGCGGAAACTCTGGAAACACCATATATTTT.

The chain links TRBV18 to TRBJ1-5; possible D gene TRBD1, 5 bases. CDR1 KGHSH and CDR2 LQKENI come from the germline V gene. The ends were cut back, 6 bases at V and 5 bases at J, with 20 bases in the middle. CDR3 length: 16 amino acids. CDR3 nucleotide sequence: TGTGCCAGCTCGCCCCTACCGGCAGGGAAAGATCAGCCCCAGCATTTT. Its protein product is CASSPLPAGKDQPQHF.

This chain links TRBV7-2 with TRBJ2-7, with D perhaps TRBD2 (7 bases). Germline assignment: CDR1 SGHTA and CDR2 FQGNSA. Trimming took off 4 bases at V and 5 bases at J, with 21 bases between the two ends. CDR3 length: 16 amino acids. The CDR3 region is CASSYSRRGGVDEQYF. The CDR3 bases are TGTGCCAGCAGCTACTCCCGTAGGGGGGGGGTGGACGAGCAGTACTTC.

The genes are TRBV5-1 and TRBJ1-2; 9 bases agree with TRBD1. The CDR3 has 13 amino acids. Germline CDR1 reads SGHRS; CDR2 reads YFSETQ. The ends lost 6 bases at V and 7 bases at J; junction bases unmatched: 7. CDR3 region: CASTVRTGAGYTF. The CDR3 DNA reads TGCGCCAGCACCGTTCGGACAGGGGCTGGCTACACCTTC.

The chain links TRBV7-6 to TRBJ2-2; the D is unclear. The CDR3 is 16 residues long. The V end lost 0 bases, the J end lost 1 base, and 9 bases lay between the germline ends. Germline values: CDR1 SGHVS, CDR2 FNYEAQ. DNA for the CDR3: TGTGCCAGCAGCTTAGCGGGAAGGAAGAACACCGGGGAGCTGTTTTTT. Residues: CASSLAGRKNTGELFF. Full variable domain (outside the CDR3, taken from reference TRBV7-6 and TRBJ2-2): GAGVSQSPRYKVTKRGQDVALRCDPISGHVSLYWYRQALGQGPEFLTYFNYEAQQDKSGLPNDRFSAERPEGSISTLTIQRTEQRDSAMYRCASSLAGRKNTGELFFGEGSRLTVL.

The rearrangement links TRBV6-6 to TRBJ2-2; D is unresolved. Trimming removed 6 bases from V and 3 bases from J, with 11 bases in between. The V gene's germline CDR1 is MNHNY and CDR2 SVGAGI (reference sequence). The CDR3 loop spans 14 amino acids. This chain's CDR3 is CASRDPYDTGELFF. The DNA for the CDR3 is TGTGCCAGCAGGGACCCGTACGACACCGGGGAGCTGTTTTTT.

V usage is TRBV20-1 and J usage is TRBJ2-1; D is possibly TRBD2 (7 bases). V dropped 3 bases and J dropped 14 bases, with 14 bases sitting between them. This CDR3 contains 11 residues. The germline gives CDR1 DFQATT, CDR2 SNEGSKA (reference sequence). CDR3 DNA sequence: TGCAGTGCTAGCGGACGGGGGGCCGAGTTCTTC. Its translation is CSASGRGAEFF.

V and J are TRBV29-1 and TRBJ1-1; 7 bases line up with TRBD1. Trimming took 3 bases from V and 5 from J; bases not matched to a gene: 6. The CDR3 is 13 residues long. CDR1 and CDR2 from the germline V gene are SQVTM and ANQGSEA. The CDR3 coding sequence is TGCAGCGTTGAGGTTACAGGGGCAACTGAAGCTTTCTTT. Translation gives CSVEVTGATEAFF.

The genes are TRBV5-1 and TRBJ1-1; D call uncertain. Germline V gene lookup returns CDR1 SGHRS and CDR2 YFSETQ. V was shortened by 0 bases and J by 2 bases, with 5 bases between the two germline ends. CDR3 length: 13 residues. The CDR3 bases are TGCGCCAGCAGCTTGGCAGGAAACACTGAAGCTTTCTTT. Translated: CASSLAGNTEAFF.

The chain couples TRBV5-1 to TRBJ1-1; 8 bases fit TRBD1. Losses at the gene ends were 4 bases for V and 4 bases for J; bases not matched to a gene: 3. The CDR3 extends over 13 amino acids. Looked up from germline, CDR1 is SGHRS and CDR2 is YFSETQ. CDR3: CASSPGTGTEAFF. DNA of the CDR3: TGCGCCAGCAGCCCCGGGACAGGCACTGAAGCTTTCTTT.

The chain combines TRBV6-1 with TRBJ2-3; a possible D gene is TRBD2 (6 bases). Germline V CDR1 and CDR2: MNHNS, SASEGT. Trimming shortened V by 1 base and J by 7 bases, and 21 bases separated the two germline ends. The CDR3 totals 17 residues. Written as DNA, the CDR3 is TGTGCCAGCAGTGAAGGGTATCGGCGGGGAGCACGGAATACGCAGTATTTT. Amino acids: CASSEGYRRGARNTQYF.

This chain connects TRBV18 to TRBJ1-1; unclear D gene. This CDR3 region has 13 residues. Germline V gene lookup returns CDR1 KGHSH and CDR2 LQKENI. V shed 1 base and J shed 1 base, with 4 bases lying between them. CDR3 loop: CASSPLANTEAFF. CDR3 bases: TGTGCCAGCTCACCACTGGCGAACACTGAAGCTTTCTTT.

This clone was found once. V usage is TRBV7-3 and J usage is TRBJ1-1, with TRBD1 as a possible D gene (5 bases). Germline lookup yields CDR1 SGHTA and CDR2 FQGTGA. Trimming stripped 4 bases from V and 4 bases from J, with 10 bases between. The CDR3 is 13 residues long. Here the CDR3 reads CASSSGVGTEAFF. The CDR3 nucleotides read TGTGCCAGCAGCTCGGGGGTCGGCACTGAAGCTTTCTTT. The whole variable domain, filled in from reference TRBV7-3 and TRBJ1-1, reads GAGVSQTPSNKVTEKGKYVELRCDPISGHTALYWYRQSLGQGPEFLIYFQGTGAADDSGLPNDRFFAVRPEGSVSTLKIQRTERGDSAVYLCASSSGVGTEAFFGQGTRLTVV.

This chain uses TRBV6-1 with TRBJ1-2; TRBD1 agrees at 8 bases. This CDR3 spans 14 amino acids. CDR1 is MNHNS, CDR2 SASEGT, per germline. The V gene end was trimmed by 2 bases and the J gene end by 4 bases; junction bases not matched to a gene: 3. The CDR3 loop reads CASSESGTGYGYTF. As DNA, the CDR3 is TGTGCCAGCAGTGAATCCGGGACAGGCTATGGCTACACCTTC.

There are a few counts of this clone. The CDR3 sequence: CSVIRDSGSTDTQYF. The CDR3 DNA is TGCAGCGTTATCCGGGACAGCGGCTCCACAGATACGCAGTATTTT. V gene TRBV29-1 combines with J gene TRBJ2-3; 7 bases are a match to TRBD1. V shed 5 bases, J shed 2 bases, and the junction held 10 bases outside the gene matches. The CDR3 has 15 amino acids. CDR1 is SQVTM and CDR2 is ANQGSEA in the germline V gene.